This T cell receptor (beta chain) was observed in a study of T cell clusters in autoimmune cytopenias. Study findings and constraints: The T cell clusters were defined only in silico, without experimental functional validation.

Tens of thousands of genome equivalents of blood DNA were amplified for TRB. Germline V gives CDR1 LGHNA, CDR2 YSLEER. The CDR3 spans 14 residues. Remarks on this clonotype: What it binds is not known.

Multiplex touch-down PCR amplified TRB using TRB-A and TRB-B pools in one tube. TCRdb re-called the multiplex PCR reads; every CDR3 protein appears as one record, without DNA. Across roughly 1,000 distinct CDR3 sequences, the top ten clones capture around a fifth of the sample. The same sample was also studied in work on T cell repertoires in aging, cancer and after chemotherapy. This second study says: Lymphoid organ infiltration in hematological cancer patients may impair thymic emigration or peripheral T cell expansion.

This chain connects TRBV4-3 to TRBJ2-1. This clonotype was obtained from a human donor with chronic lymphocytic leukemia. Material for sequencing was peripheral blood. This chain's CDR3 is CASSQDLAFNEQFF.